One sample yielded the 25 T cell receptor beta chains listed below, sequenced in a study of cytomegalovirus exposure and HLA in healthy donors. Primers for the PCR totalled 60 Vbeta and 13 Jbeta. Clones were sequenced by immunoSEQ multiplex PCR, and TCRdb holds only the in-frame ones, with some missing. Here the sample spans 100,000 or so clones, about 80% being singletons. What was sequenced was PBMCs. The receptor source for this set is a man younger than 40 in good health and CMV-seropositive.

This clone was seen once. The chain employs TRBV9 and TRBJ2-5; D is perhaps TRBD1 (5 bases). The germline V and J ends were trimmed by 2 bases and 5 bases, with 16 bases remaining between them. Germline loops: CDR1 SGDLS, CDR2 YYNGEE. This CDR3 comprises 15 residues. The CDR3 reads CASSVRVGKGETQYF. CDR3 sequence (DNA): TGTGCCAGCAGCGTTCGGGTGGGGAAGGGGGAGACCCAGTACTTC.

The chain uses TRBV28 and TRBJ1-5, with TRBD1 identical over 7 bases. The J segment lost 7 bases and the V segment lost 6 bases, leaving 6 bases of the junction unmatched. The CDR3 consists of 13 residues. The germline CDR1 and CDR2 sequences are MDHEN and SYDVKM. The CDR3 coding sequence is TGTGCCAGCAGGCGGGCAGGGGGACAGCCCCAGCATTTT. As protein: CASRRAGGQPQHF.

V usage is TRBV7-9 and J usage is TRBJ2-3, with TRBD1 matching 8 bases. This CDR3 comprises 19 residues. The V segment lost 0 bases and the J segment 6 bases; nucleotides outside the gene matches: 17. Germline V gene sequence: CDR1 SEHNR, CDR2 FQNEAQ (reference sequence). CDR3 loop: CASSLAQIGTGKKEDTQYF. Written as DNA, the CDR3 is TGTGCCAGCAGCTTAGCGCAGATCGGGACAGGAAAAAAGGAGGATACGCAGTATTTT.

The chain carries TRBV28 and TRBJ2-7, with TRBD2 as a possible D gene (6 bases). Germline CDR1 and CDR2: MDHEN and SYDVKM. The length of the CDR3 is 16 residues. The ends were cut back, 2 bases at V and 7 bases at J, with 21 bases in the middle. CDR3 loop: CASSLPPPPGLSEQYF. CDR3 in DNA: TGTGCCAGCAGTTTACCGCCTCCCCCGGGACTCTCAGAGCAGTACTTC.

This chain connects TRBV19 to TRBJ2-3; D might be TRBD2 (5 bases). With 6 bases removed from V and 0 bases from J, the gap between germline ends came to 10 bases. The V gene's germline CDR1 is LNHDA and CDR2 SQIVND (reference sequence). The CDR3 runs 14 residues. CDR3 coding DNA: TGTGCCAGTAGCCCACGGGGTAGCACAGATACGCAGTATTTT. Encoded protein: CASSPRGSTDTQYF.

This clone was recorded a few times. V is TRBV28 and J is TRBJ1-2, with 7 bases lining up with TRBD1. CDR1 is MDHEN and CDR2 is SYDVKM in the germline V gene. This CDR3 contains 14 residues. The ends lost 7 bases at V and 3 bases at J; junction bases unmatched: 8. The CDR3, as DNA: TGTGCCAGCAAAGTAGGGGGCGCAGACTATGGCTACACCTTC. Translating gives CASKVGGADYGYTF.

The V gene is TRBV30, the J gene TRBJ1-6; 8 bases are a match to TRBD1. V shed 6 bases and J 3 bases; nucleotides not matched to a gene: 10. The CDR3 totals 16 residues. The germline V gene encodes CDR1 GTSNPN and CDR2 SVGIG (reference sequence). The CDR3 protein is CACADREGGYNSPLHF. The CDR3 coding sequence is TGTGCCTGCGCGGACAGGGAAGGAGGCTATAATTCACCCCTCCACTTT.

The V gene is TRBV6-1, the J gene TRBJ1-2; D is possibly TRBD1 (6 bases). Per germline, CDR1 MNHNS and CDR2 SASEGT. The CDR3 is made up of 14 amino acids. The V and J ends lost 2 bases and 4 bases respectively, with 11 bases between them. The CDR3 region is CASSESGHCYGYTF. The CDR3 nucleotides read TGTGCCAGCAGTGAATCGGGACACTGCTATGGCTACACCTTC.

This clone was counted a few times. This rearrangement joins TRBV5-1 to TRBJ1-2; D is possibly TRBD1 (5 bases). Looked up from germline, CDR1 is SGHRS and CDR2 is YFSETQ. V was shortened by 0 bases and J by 2 bases, with 14 bases between the two germline ends. The CDR3 is 16 residues long. CDR3 bases: TGCGCCAGCAGCTTGGAGATCGGGGCGGGAAACTATGGCTACACCTTC. Its protein is CASSLEIGAGNYGYTF.

This clone appeared a few times. This chain uses TRBV19 with TRBJ2-6; 8 bases match TRBD2. CDR3 size: 15 residues. V was pared by 7 bases and J by 2 bases, with 4 bases of the junction left unmatched. Germline-derived CDR1 and CDR2 are LNHDA and SQIVND (reference sequence). CDR3 amino acids: CASIPGGPGANVLTF. As DNA, the CDR3 is TGTGCCAGTATCCCGGGGGGGCCTGGGGCCAACGTCCTGACTTTC.

The chain uses TRBV27 and TRBJ2-5, with TRBD2 matching over 8 bases. Germline CDR1 reads MNHEY; CDR2 reads SMNVEV (reference sequence). The CDR3 has 16 amino acids. After removal of 2 bases from V and 2 bases from J, the junction contained 7 bases not matched to a gene. CDR3 protein: CASSLLQRGKQETQYF. CDR3 DNA: TGTGCCAGCAGTTTACTACAGCGGGGGAAGCAAGAGACCCAGTACTTC.

The chain has TRBV9 and TRBJ2-5; TRBD1 matches at 9 bases. V lost 7 bases and J lost 1; bases outside the gene matches: 17. There are 18 residues in the CDR3. The germline V gene has CDR1 SGDLS and CDR2 YYNGEE. The CDR3 DNA sequence: TGTGCCAGCCCAAACCCGGGACAGGGTTGGAGGGGCCAAGAGACCCAGTACTTC. Translated: CASPNPGQGWRGQETQYF.

The chain employs TRBV19 and TRBJ1-2; D unresolved. The CDR3 length is 15 residues. Trimming took 2 bases from V and 5 from J, leaving 15 bases between them. Germline loops: CDR1 LNHDA, CDR2 SQIVND (reference sequence). The CDR3 loop is CASSISVTAPYGYTF. For the CDR3, the DNA is TGTGCCAGTAGTATATCCGTCACCGCGCCTTATGGCTACACCTTC.

Notes on this clone: The junction and the germline gene differ at one end; a read error may be behind it. The chain joins TRBV7-9 to TRBJ1-1; D ambiguous. Germline V CDR1 and CDR2: SEHNR, FQNEAQ (reference sequence). This CDR3 comprises 12 residues. Written as DNA, the CDR3 is TGTTCCAGCAGCGAACAGAACACTGAAGCTTTCTTT. Protein product: CSSSEQNTEAFF.

J is TRBJ2-1 and V is TRBV28; 9 bases map to TRBD2. Germline V CDR1 and CDR2: MDHEN, SYDVKM. This CDR3 has 15 residues. The V gene end was trimmed by 10 bases and the J gene end by 6 bases; junction bases not matched to a gene: 13. The CDR3, as DNA: TGTGCCATCCTAGAGAGGGGACTAGCAGCCAATGAGCAGTTCTTC. It codes for CAILERGLAANEQFF.

The CDR3 nucleotides read TGCGCCAGCAGCATCGGGACAGGGAGCACAGATACGCAGTATTTT. It encodes CASSIGTGSTDTQYF. This chain uses TRBV5-1 with TRBJ2-3; 9 nucleotides line up with TRBD1. Trimming cost V 4 bases and J 0 bases; bases outside gene matches: 3. This CDR3 is 15 amino acids long. In germline, CDR1 is SGHRS, CDR2 YFSETQ.

This sequence joins TRBV6-5 and TRBJ1-3; D gene ambiguous. The V gene lost 6 bases and the J gene lost 0 bases, with 3 bases spanning the gap. CDR3 length: 12 residues. Germline assignment: CDR1 MNHEY and CDR2 SVGAGI. The CDR3 sequence is CASRSSGNTIYF. In DNA, the CDR3 is TGTGCCAGCAGGAGCTCTGGAAACACCATATATTTT.

The chain joins TRBV4-3 to TRBJ2-2, with 7 nucleotides matching TRBD2. V was pared by 4 bases and J by 6 bases, with 11 bases of the junction left unmatched. The CDR3 length is 16 residues. Germline-derived CDR1 and CDR2 are LGHNA and YSLEER. The CDR3 region has the DNA TGCGCCAGCAGCCGCACCGTCGGGAGCGGGGCCGGGGAGCTGTTTTTT. Its protein is CASSRTVGSGAGELFF.

Comment on this clone: Other DNA sequences from this sample encode an identical CDR3 as well. V gene TRBV15 combines with J gene TRBJ1-1; tentative D call: TRBD1 (5 bases). CDR3 length equals 14 residues. Trimming left V 0 bases short and J 3 bases short, with 8 bases between. CDR1 is LNHNV, CDR2 YYDKDF, per germline (reference sequence). CDR3: CATSRDLGDTEAFF. The CDR3 DNA reads TGTGCCACCAGCAGAGATCTAGGGGACACTGAAGCTTTCTTT. The full variable domain, with the rest looked up from reference TRBV15 and TRBJ1-1, is DAMVIQNPRYQVTQFGKPVTLSCSQTLNHNVMYWYQQKSSQAPKLLFHYYDKDFNNEADTPDNFQSRRPNTSFCFLDIRSPGLGDTAMYLCATSRDLGDTEAFFGQGTRLTVV.

This chain uses TRBV28 with TRBJ1-2; possible D gene TRBD1, 5 bases. This CDR3 is built from 17 residues. Trimming stripped 3 bases from V and 0 bases from J, with 17 bases between. Germline V CDR1 and CDR2: MDHEN, SYDVKM. CDR3 DNA sequence: TGTGCCAGCAGTTTGGGGGGAAGGCGGAAACCTAACTATGGCTACACCTTC. It specifies CASSLGGRRKPNYGYTF.

The rearrangement joins TRBV6-5 to TRBJ2-7; 13 positions match TRBD2. The CDR3 is 14 residues long. The germline CDR1 and CDR2 sequences are MNHEY and SVGAGI. Trimming removed 3 bases from V and 7 bases from J; junction bases left unmatched: 3. The DNA for the CDR3 is TGTGCCAGCAGTTATGGACTAGCGGGAGTAGAGCAGTACTTC. It specifies CASSYGLAGVEQYF.

The V and J genes are TRBV6-5 and TRBJ1-1; TRBD1 matches at 7 bases. V was clipped by 5 bases and J by 6 bases; unmatched bases: 6. CDR1 MNHEY and CDR2 SVGAGI come from the germline V gene. The CDR3 runs 13 residues. DNA of the CDR3: TGTGCCAGCAGTCTACAGGGGATTCCTGAAGCTTTCTTT. It yields the protein CASSLQGIPEAFF.

The chain is built from TRBV5-1 and TRBJ1-4, with D maybe TRBD1 (6 bases). The CDR3 length is 15 residues. Looked up from germline, CDR1 is SGHRS and CDR2 is YFSETQ. The V and J ends lost 3 bases and 5 bases respectively, with 14 bases between them. CDR3 bases: TGCGCCAGCAGCTCCGGTGGGGGCCAGAATGAAAAACTGTTTTTT. This encodes CASSSGGGQNEKLFF.

The genes are TRBV28 and TRBJ1-1, with TRBD1 matching over 11 bases. V was clipped by 5 bases and J by 8 bases; unmatched bases: 7. This CDR3 contains 14 residues. Looked up from germline, CDR1 is MDHEN and CDR2 is SYDVKM. CDR3 nucleotide sequence: TGTGCCAGCAGTGAGCGGACAGGGGGCGCAGAAGCTTTCTTT. It encodes CASSERTGGAEAFF.

This rearrangement joins TRBV30 to TRBJ1-4; 7 nucleotides match TRBD1. V gave up 1 base and J gave up 4 bases; unmatched junction bases: 6. Germline V gene sequence: CDR1 GTSNPN, CDR2 SVGIG (reference sequence). The CDR3 consists of 15 residues. The CDR3 loop is CAWSDRTGLNEKLFF. The CDR3 DNA follows: TGTGCCTGGAGTGATCGGACAGGCCTTAATGAAAAACTGTTTTTT.